This passage covers 10 T cell receptor beta chains from one sample sequenced in a study of shared clonotypes between healthy human individuals. Some clones are missing from TCRdb's copy, which holds only in-frame ones; the method was immunoSEQ multiplex PCR. The sample contains some 2 million clones, about 94% of which appear only once. Cells designated naive CD8 were CD45RO-negative and were positively selected for CCR7, with terminally differentiated effector memory CD45RA+ cells excluded. The sequenced sample was naive CD8+ T cells sorted from blood. The receptors shown here come from a young man in good health.

V and J are TRBV27 and TRBJ1-2; D is undetermined. The length of the CDR3 is 15 residues. Per the germline V gene, CDR1 is MNHEY and CDR2 is SMNVEV (reference sequence). Trimming left V 5 bases short and J 0 bases short, with 13 bases between. The CDR3 nucleotides are TGTGCCAGCAGTGGCACAGACCTCACTAACTATGGCTACACCTTC. This translates into CASSGTDLTNYGYTF.

The chain combines TRBV7-2 with TRBJ2-5, with D possibly being TRBD1 (5 bases). V was shortened by 4 bases and J by 4 bases, with 16 bases between the two germline ends. Germline lookup yields CDR1 SGHTA and CDR2 FQGNSA. The CDR3 covers 15 residues. CDR3: CASSSPQGWAETQYF. In DNA form, the CDR3 reads TGTGCCAGCAGCTCCCCGCAGGGTTGGGCAGAGACCCAGTACTTC.

This clone was seen a single time. The genes are TRBV29-1 and TRBJ2-6, with unresolved D. The germline V and J ends were trimmed by 5 bases and 1 base, with 3 bases remaining between them. This CDR3 has 12 residues. Per the germline V gene, CDR1 is SQVTM and CDR2 is ANQGSEA. CDR3 nucleotides: TGCAGCGTTATATCTGGGGCCAACGTCCTGACTTTC. It translates to CSVISGANVLTF.

The chain is built from TRBV7-2 and TRBJ2-6, with D uncertain. CDR3 size: 13 residues. Germline CDR1 reads SGHTA; CDR2 reads FQGNSA. CDR3 loop: CAVFGSGANVLTF. CDR3 DNA sequence: TGTGCGGTATTCGGATCTGGGGCCAACGTCCTGACTTTC.

A word on this clone: Different DNA sequences within this sample yield the same CDR3. The rearrangement uses TRBV7-9 and TRBJ1-1, with TRBD1 identical over 11 bases. Germline V gene sequence: CDR1 SEHNR, CDR2 FQNEAQ (reference sequence). V lost 5 bases, J lost 0 bases, and 5 bases stayed unmatched. The CDR3 extends over 16 amino acids. CDR3 residues: CASSPRTGGMNTEAFF. The CDR3 DNA is TGTGCCAGCAGCCCCAGGACAGGGGGCATGAACACTGAAGCTTTCTTT.

This chain uses TRBV5-8 with TRBJ2-3; TRBD1 is a possible D gene (5 bases). Trimming shortened V by 0 bases and J by 4 bases, and 9 bases separated the two germline ends. The CDR3 has 14 residues. The V gene's germline CDR1 is SGHTS and CDR2 YDEGEE. The CDR3 DNA reads as TGTGCCAGCAGCTTGGACAGGATGGCAGATACGCAGTATTTT. The encoded protein is CASSLDRMADTQYF. The full variable domain, rest sourced from reference TRBV5-8 and TRBJ2-3, is EAGVTQSPTHLIKTRGQQATLRCSPISGHTSVYWYQQALGLGLQFLLWYDEGEERNRGNFPPRFSGRQFPNYSSELNVNALELEDSALYLCASSLDRMADTQYFGPGTRLTVL.

In DNA form, the CDR3 reads TGTGCCAGCAGTGGGTGGGATTCGGATGGCTACACCTTC. Amino acid sequence: CASSGWDSDGYTF. The chain is built from TRBV6-1 and TRBJ1-2; D is unresolved. The V end was cut by 4 bases, the J end by 6 bases, with 12 bases between. The CDR3 sequence is 13 residues long. Germline CDR1 and CDR2: MNHNS and SASEGT.

The CDR3 nucleotides read TGTGCCAGCAGCCCAGTGGGGGGAGAGACCCAGTACTTC. Translated: CASSPVGGETQYF. The chain employs TRBV7-2 and TRBJ2-5; perhaps TRBD2 as D (6 bases). Deletions cut 5 bases from V and 4 bases from J, with 11 bases between. CDR3 size: 13 residues. Looked up from germline, CDR1 is SGHTA and CDR2 is FQGNSA.

The J gene is TRBJ2-7, the V gene TRBV25-1, with D perhaps matching TRBD2 (5 bases). Trimming pared 4 bases from V and 0 bases from J, leaving 10 bases between. The CDR3 is 14 amino acids. Germline V lookup: CDR1 MGHDK, CDR2 SYGVNS. As DNA, the CDR3 is TGTGCCAGCAGTGGAACGGGGAGCTCCTACGAGCAGTACTTC. It encodes CASSGTGSSYEQYF.

Details on this clone: The same CDR3 is also encoded by other DNA sequences in this sample. The chain combines TRBV9 with TRBJ2-7, with 11 bases matching TRBD1. Germline V CDR1 and CDR2: SGDLS, YYNGEE. With 2 bases clipped from V and 4 bases from J, the junction kept 2 bases outside the gene matches. This CDR3 has 14 residues. The CDR3 loop is CASSVGDRGYEQYF. The CDR3 nucleotides are TGTGCCAGCAGCGTGGGGGACAGGGGGTACGAGCAGTACTTC.